The rows below give T cell receptor beta chains drawn from one sample of a study of shared clonotypes between healthy human individuals. Libraries were prepared by immunoSEQ multiplex PCR; TCRdb keeps only in-frame clonotypes and omits some of them. The data show over a million clones, over 95% seen once. The sequenced sample consisted of naive CD4+ T cells sorted from blood. The receptors were sampled from a man aged 25 to 40 in good health. CDR3s include the opening cysteine and the closing phenylalanine or tryptophan. The D gene is left open where the match is weak. The size field is filled for only some rows; it gives once, few, many or a size class.

>TRBV6-6|NA|TRBJ2-3|NA
TGTGCCAGCACCTTCCGGGATACGCAGTATTTT
CASTFRDTQYF
>TRBV7-9|NA|TRBJ1-2|NA
TGTGCCAGCAGCTCCAGGGGCTATGGCTACACCTTC
CASSSRGYGYTF
>TRBV6-5|NA|TRBJ2-5|NA
TGTGCCAGCAGTTACAGGGCCGACGGGGCCCAAGAGACCCAGTACTTC
CASSYRADGAQETQYF
>TRBV13|NA|TRBJ1-1|NA
TGTGCCAGCCACCAAGGGGAGGTCACTGAAGCTTTCTTT
CASHQGEVTEAFF
>TRBV18|NA|TRBJ2-5|NA
TGTGCCAGCTCAAGTCAAGAGACCCAGTACTTC
CASSSQETQYF
>TRBV11-1|TRBD2|TRBJ2-3|NA
TGTGCCAGCAGCCCAGGGACTAGCGTGGATACGCAGTATTTT
CASSPGTSVDTQYF
>TRBV27|NA|TRBJ2-7|NA
TGTGCCAGCAGTACCTGGAGGATAGACAGATCCTACGAGCAGTACTTC
CASSTWRIDRSYEQYF
>TRBV21-1|NA|TRBJ1-4|NA
TGTGCCAGCAGCAAATTGGCCCCTGGCACAGTCGGAAAACTGTTTTTT
CASSKLAPGTVGKLFF
>TRBV11-2|NA|TRBJ2-1|NA
TGTGCCAGCAGTTCTTTACCGGGCCTCGCCCCCAATGAGCAGTTCTTC
CASSSLPGLAPNEQFF
>TRBV29-1|TRBD2|TRBJ2-2|once
TGCAGCGTTGTTCGGGGACTAACCGGGGAGCTGTTTTTT
CSVVRGLTGELFF
>TRBV7-9|NA|TRBJ2-7|NA
TGTGCCAGCAGCTCCGGGACCCTTCGGATGGATGAGCAGTACTTC
CASSSGTLRMDEQYF
>TRBV15|NA|TRBJ2-6|NA
TGTGCCACCAGCAGAGACCGGCTGGGTCCCACTGGGGCCAACGTCCTGACTTTC
CATSRDRLGPTGANVLTF
>TRBV7-2|TRBD1|TRBJ1-4|NA
TGTGCCAGCAGCTCGGACAGGGGACAGGGGAAACTGTTTTTT
CASSSDRGQGKLFF
>TRBV19|TRBD1|TRBJ2-2|NA
TGTGCCAGTAGTGTGGATGGGACAGGGGTCACCGGGGAGCTGTTTTTT
CASSVDGTGVTGELFF
>TRBV10-2|NA|TRBJ1-5|NA
TGCGCCAGCAGTGGGACCAGGGTCGGACAGCCCCAGCATTTT
CASSGTRVGQPQHF
>TRBV18|NA|TRBJ2-3|once
TGTGCCAGCTCACCACTCATCATGGATACGCAGTATTTT
CASSPLIMDTQYF
>TRBV11-2|NA|TRBJ2-3|NA
TGTGCCAGCAGCTTAGAGTACAGCACAGATACGCAGTATTTT
CASSLEYSTDTQYF
>TRBV19|NA|TRBJ1-5|NA
TGTGCCAGTAGTATCTCAGAGCCCGGTATCGCCAATCAGCCCCAGCATTTT
CASSISEPGIANQPQHF
>TRBV2|NA|TRBJ2-7|NA
TGTGCCAGCAGTGAGACAGAGTCCTACGAGCAGTACTTC
CASSETESYEQYF
>TRBV18|NA|TRBJ1-2|NA
TGTGCCAGCTCCCCCGGGACGGTGAATGGCTACACCTTC
CASSPGTVNGYTF
>TRBV19|NA|TRBJ1-3|NA
TGTGCCAGCCGGTTTGGGGCCTCTGGAAACACCATATATTTT
CASRFGASGNTIYF
>TRBV9|NA|TRBJ2-7|NA
TGTGCCAGCAGCGTAGCTCCTGCCACCCACGAGCAGTACTTC
CASSVAPATHEQYF
>TRBV29-1|NA|TRBJ1-2|NA
TGCAGCGTTGGACGAACCAACTATGGCTACACCTTC
CSVGRTNYGYTF
>TRBV11-2|NA|TRBJ2-7|few
TGTGCCAGCAGCGGAGCTGGAGAGCAGTACTTC
CASSGAGEQYF
>TRBV28|NA|TRBJ1-5|NA
TGTGCCAGCTCCCTGGCAGGGAGGAAGCCCCAGCATTTT
CASSLAGRKPQHF
>TRBV7-8|TRBD2|TRBJ2-1|NA
TGTGCCAGCAGCCTAGGTCTAGCGGGAGCTTTACGGGACTACAATGAGCAGTTCTTC
CASSLGLAGALRDYNEQFF
>TRBV7-2|NA|TRBJ2-7|NA
TGTGCCAGCAGCTTGTTGAGGGCCGGCACCTACGAGCAGTACTTC
CASSLLRAGTYEQYF
>TRBV28|NA|TRBJ2-3|NA
TGTGCCAGCACCTACCTATCGTCCAGGGATGGAGATACGCAGTATTTT
CASTYLSSRDGDTQYF
>TRBV28|TRBD1|TRBJ1-2|NA
TGTGCCAGCAGACTACTGGGACAGGGAGGTGGCTACACCTTC
CASRLLGQGGGYTF
>TRBV7-2|NA|TRBJ2-7|NA
TGTGCCAGCAGCTTATGGGGGGCCCACGAGCAGTACTTC
CASSLWGAHEQYF
>TRBV7-3|TRBD2|TRBJ2-5|NA
TGTGCCAGCAGCTTAAGACGGGGGGATAGACAGACCCAGTACTTC
CASSLRRGDRQTQYF
>TRBV19|NA|TRBJ2-7|once
TGTGCCAGTAGTATAGGGACTACTATCTACGAGCAGTACTTC
CASSIGTTIYEQYF
>TRBV5-5|NA|TRBJ2-5|NA
TGTGCCAGCAGCCCCCTTCGGGGGGCCCAAGAGACCCAGTACTTC
CASSPLRGAQETQYF
>TRBV6-4|NA|TRBJ1-4|NA
TGTGCCAGCAACCTTCCGCCAGGACTCCCGCGGGAAAAACTGTTTTTT
CASNLPPGLPREKLFF
>TRBV5-4|NA|TRBJ2-1|NA
TGTGCCAGCAGCTCCGCGCTAGGTTACAATGAGCAGTTCTTC
CASSSALGYNEQFF
>TRBV6-6|NA|TRBJ1-3|NA
TGTGCCAGTCTAATTTGGGGGAGTCACACCATATATTTT
CASLIWGSHTIYF
>TRBV30|NA|TRBJ2-5|NA
TGTGCCTGGAGTCCCCCGGATGAGACCCAGTACTTC
CAWSPPDETQYF
>TRBV19|NA|TRBJ2-7|NA
TGTGCCAGTAGTATAACTGGGAGCTACGAGCAGTACTTC
CASSITGSYEQYF
>TRBV5-1|NA|TRBJ2-7|NA
TGCGCCAGCAGCTTGGACCTCATATACGAGCAGTACTTC
CASSLDLIYEQYF
>TRBV29-1|NA|TRBJ2-3|once
TGCAGCGTTGGTGGACAAGTTGTAGATACGCAGTATTTT
CSVGGQVVDTQYF